The T cell receptor beta chain described here comes from a study of CD8 T cells in ankylosing spondylitis. A quantitative 5'-RACE method, one with molecular barcodes, was used to make TCR beta libraries. TCRdb re-derived calls from the 5' RACE reads in MiXCR, one entry per CDR3 protein. The data contain 150,000 or so distinct CDR3 sequences, approximately 10% of them singletons. Germline V gene lookup returns CDR1 SGDLS and CDR2 YYNGEE. V was clipped by 0 bases and J by 5 bases; unmatched bases: 5. This CDR3 region has 15 residues. Comment on this clonotype: Its antigen remains unidentified.

Study-wide results and caveats: CD8+ disease-linked clones were present at relatively low frequencies in blood.

The J gene is TRBJ2-5, the V gene TRBV9; 9 bases fit TRBD2. This clonotype was sampled from a female donor with ankylosing spondylitis or in good health (not recorded which). The source material was blood, either unsorted or a sorted T cell fraction (not recorded which). CDR3 DNA: TGTGCCAGCAGCGTAGGCGGGAGGGCGGTGGAGACCCAGTACTTC. Translating gives CASSVGGRAVETQYF.